The 10 T cell receptor beta chains given below trace back to one sample, sequenced in a study of T-cell reconstitution after alpha-beta-depleted transplantation in children listed by TCRdb under 2016. The treatment or condition label, as the study defines it: allogeneic hematopoietic cell transplantation with graft depleted of TCRalphabeta T cells and CD19 B cells. The library was generated by PCR. The sample was run on an Illumina HiSeq 2500. TCR libraries were prepared with molecular barcoding, using unique molecular identifiers to normalize TCRbeta repertoire quantification. Using fastp at Q25 and MiXCR, TCRdb reprocessed the public reads and kept productive beta chains. Duplicate CDR3 protein sequences are folded into a single record with the most common DNA and genes. Recorded for this sample are 700,000 or so distinct CDR3 sequences; around 14% of them occurred a single time. The ten largest clones represent 0.79% of the sample.

Sample: PBMCs, taken before TCRalphabeta/CD19-depleted stem cell transplant. These TCRs come from a girl aged 2-9 years with congenital amegakaryocytic thrombocytopenia, due to receive a stem cell transplant.

This clonotype showed up just a few times. The chain couples TRBV5-1 to TRBJ2-3, with D unresolved. The CDR3 covers 15 residues. V gave up 0 bases and J gave up 4 bases, with 12 bases separating them. Per germline, CDR1 SGHRS and CDR2 YFSETQ. The CDR3 is CASSLAGYTSDTQYF. Written as DNA, the CDR3 is TGCGCCAGCAGCTTGGCCGGGTATACGTCAGATACGCAGTATTTT.

Comments on this clonotype: This could be a read error, since a much larger clone is one nucleotide away. V usage is TRBV20-1 and J usage is TRBJ2-3, with 7 bases matching TRBD2. There are 14 residues in the CDR3. The germline gives CDR1 DFQATT, CDR2 SNEGSKA (reference sequence). The chain's CDR3 is CSARVAGRTDTRYF. The DNA of the CDR3 is TGCAGTGCTAGAGTAGCGGGTCGCACAGATACGCGGTATTTT.

In this sample, this clonotype turned up a few times. This sequence joins TRBV29-1 and TRBJ2-2; 10 bases match TRBD2. The CDR3 loop spans 19 amino acids. Germline CDR1 and CDR2: SQVTM and ANQGSEA. Trimming at V came to 4 bases and at J to 3 bases, leaving 17 bases not matched to a gene. The CDR3 sequence is CSVVFPGTSVHEDTGELFF. For the CDR3, the DNA is TGCAGCGTTGTGTTTCCCGGGACTAGCGTCCACGAGGACACCGGGGAGCTGTTTTTT.

This clonotype showed up many times. The rearrangement joins TRBV20-1 to TRBJ2-5, with TRBD2 as a possible D gene (5 bases). Germline loops: CDR1 DFQATT, CDR2 SNEGSKA (reference sequence). Trimming stripped 0 bases from V and 5 bases from J, with 7 bases between. This CDR3 contains 12 residues. The CDR3 loop reads CSARDGEETQYF. DNA for the CDR3: TGCAGTGCTAGAGATGGGGAGGAGACCCAGTACTTC.

Comment on this clonotype: A much larger clone lies one base from this, so it may be a read error. This chain uses TRBV29-1 with TRBJ2-1; 8 bases align to TRBD1. There are 14 residues in the CDR3. Per germline, CDR1 SQVTM and CDR2 ANQGSEA. The CDR3 is CTVDLRDRRDGQFF. CDR3 in DNA: TGCACCGTGGACCTTCGGGACAGGCGGGATGGGCAGTTCTTC.

This clonotype was found many times. V and J are TRBV7-7 and TRBJ2-7; D might be TRBD2 (5 bases). V gave up 1 base and J gave up 5 bases, with 9 bases separating them. Germline-derived CDR1 and CDR2 are SSHAT and FNYEAQ (reference sequence). There are 13 residues in the CDR3. The CDR3 reads CASSLVRGHEQYF. CDR3 coding DNA: TGTGCCAGCAGCTTAGTCCGGGGTCACGAGCAGTACTTC. The full variable domain, in which reference TRBV7-7 and TRBJ2-7 provide the parts outside the CDR3, is GAGVSQSPRYKVTKRGQDVTLRCDPISSHATLYWYQQALGQGPEFLTYFNYEAQPDKSGLPSDRFSAERPEGSISTLTIQRTEQRDSAMYRCASSLVRGHEQYFGPGTRLTVT.

This clonotype appeared many times. The J gene is TRBJ2-2, the V gene TRBV5-1, with TRBD1 matching over 7 bases. The germline V gene encodes CDR1 SGHRS and CDR2 YFSETQ. The CDR3 is made up of 16 amino acids. After removal of 0 bases from V and 2 bases from J, the junction contained 4 bases not matched to a gene. CDR3 nucleotides: TGCGCCAGCAGCTTGGGGACAGGAGCAAACACCGGGGAGCTGTTTTTT. This sequence encodes CASSLGTGANTGELFF. Based on the CDR3 plus reference TRBV5-1 and TRBJ2-2, the full variable domain is KAGVTQTPRYLIKTRGQQVTLSCSPISGHRSVSWYQQTPGQGLQFLFEYFSETQRNKGNFPGRFSGRQFSNSRSEMNVSTLELGDSALYLCASSLGTGANTGELFFGEGSRLTVL.

This clonotype turned up a few times. The chain uses TRBV5-1 and TRBJ2-1, with 8 bases matching TRBD2. J was trimmed by 5 bases and V by 5 bases; bases with no gene match: 12. The CDR3 length is 16 residues. Germline V gene lookup returns CDR1 SGHRS and CDR2 YFSETQ. CDR3 coding DNA: TGCGCCAGCAGTGGGGCGGGAGGACTTAGGGACAATGAGCAGTTCTTC. Protein product: CASSGAGGLRDNEQFF.

This clonotype was observed at least ten times. This rearrangement joins TRBV11-3 to TRBJ2-3, with D perhaps TRBD1 or TRBD2 (6 bases each). The germline gives CDR1 SGHNT, CDR2 YENEEA. This CDR3 has 14 amino acids. The V and J ends lost 5 bases and 2 bases respectively, with 11 bases between them. The CDR3 reads CASSPGGHTDTQYF. In nucleotides, the CDR3 is TGTGCCAGCAGCCCCGGGGGACACACAGATACGCAGTATTTT. The entire variable domain, with the rest obtained from reference TRBV11-3 and TRBJ2-3, is as follows: EAGVVQSPRYKIIEKKQPVAFWCNPISGHNTLYWYLQNLGQGPELLIRYENEEAVDDSQLPKDRFSAERLKGVDSTLKIQPAELGDSAVYLCASSPGGHTDTQYFGPGTRLTVL.

The chain joins TRBV20-1 to TRBJ2-7; D is possibly TRBD2 (5 bases). V was trimmed by 6 bases and J by 2 bases, leaving 20 bases between them. Germline V CDR1 and CDR2: DFQATT, SNEGSKA (reference sequence). The CDR3 is 15 amino acids. CDR3 amino acids: CSALALGRATYEQYF. CDR3 coding DNA: TGCAGTGCCCTAGCCCTCGGGCGAGCGACCTACGAGCAGTACTTC.